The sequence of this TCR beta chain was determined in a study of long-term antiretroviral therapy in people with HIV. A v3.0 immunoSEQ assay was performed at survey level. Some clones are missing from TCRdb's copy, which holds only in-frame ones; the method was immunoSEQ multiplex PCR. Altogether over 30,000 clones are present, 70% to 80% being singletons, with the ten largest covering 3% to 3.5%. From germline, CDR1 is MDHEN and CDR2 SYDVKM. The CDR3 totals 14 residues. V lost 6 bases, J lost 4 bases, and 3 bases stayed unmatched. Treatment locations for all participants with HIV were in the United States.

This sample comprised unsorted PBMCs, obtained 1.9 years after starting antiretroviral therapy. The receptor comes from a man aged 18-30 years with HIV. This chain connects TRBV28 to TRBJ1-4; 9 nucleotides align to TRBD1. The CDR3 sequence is CASRTGGNNEKLFF. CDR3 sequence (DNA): TGTGCCAGCAGGACAGGGGGAAATAATGAAAAACTGTTTTTT.